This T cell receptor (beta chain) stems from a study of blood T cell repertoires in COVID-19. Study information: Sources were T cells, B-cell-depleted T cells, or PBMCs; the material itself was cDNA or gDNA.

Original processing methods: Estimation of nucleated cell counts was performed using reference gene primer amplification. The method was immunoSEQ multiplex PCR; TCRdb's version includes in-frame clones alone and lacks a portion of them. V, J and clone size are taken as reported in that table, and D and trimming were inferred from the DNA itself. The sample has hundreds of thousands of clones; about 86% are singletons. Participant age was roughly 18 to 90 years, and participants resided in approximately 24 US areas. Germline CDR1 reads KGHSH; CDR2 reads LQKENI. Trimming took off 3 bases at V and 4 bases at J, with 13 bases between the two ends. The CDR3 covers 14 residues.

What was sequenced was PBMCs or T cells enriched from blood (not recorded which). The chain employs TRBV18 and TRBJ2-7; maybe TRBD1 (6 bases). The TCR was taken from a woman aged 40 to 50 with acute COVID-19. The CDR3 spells CASSPPAGAYEQYF. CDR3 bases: TGTGCCAGCTCACCCCCGGCAGGGGCTTACGAGCAGTACTTC.